This TCR beta chain stems from a study of shared clonotypes between healthy human individuals. Those who donated were healthy HIV-negative adults, with no recent acute infections or vaccinations reported. Donors were Caucasian adults residing in Nashville, Tennessee, USA. Per the germline V gene, CDR1 is SGHDT and CDR2 is YYEEEE. The ends lost 4 bases at V and 6 bases at J; junction bases unmatched: 2. The CDR3 contains 13 residues. Libraries were prepared by immunoSEQ multiplex PCR; TCRdb keeps only in-frame clonotypes and omits some of them. In the table there are about 1.1 million clones, approximately 80% of which are singletons.

This clonotype was obtained from a man aged 18 to 30 in good health. Some clones in this sample may be carry-over from other donors' samples. The specimen sequenced was memory CD4+ T cells from PBMCs. The subset denotes: CD45RA-negative fraction. This chain uses TRBV5-6 with TRBJ2-3; the match to TRBD1 covers 10 bases. In DNA, the CDR3 is TGTGCCAGCAGCCAGGGACAGGGGGATACGCAGTATTTT. Translating gives CASSQGQGDTQYF.